This TCR beta chain was recorded in a study of OX40 agonist ivuxolimab in advanced cancers. Across the whole study: Patients received ivuxolimab, an intravenous treatment, every 2 weeks at 0.01 to 10 mg/kg.

Produced via immunoSEQ multiplex PCR; TCRdb's table is partial and in-frame only. The sample has some 71,000 clones, about four fifths seen once; the top ten hold nearly 0.8%. Trimming pared 4 bases from V and 0 bases from J, leaving 12 bases between. Per the germline V gene, CDR1 is SGHRS and CDR2 is YFSETQ. This CDR3 has 15 residues. The V and J genes are TRBV5-1 and TRBJ2-3, with D perhaps matching TRBD1 (5 bases). The sample was CD4+ or CD8+ T cells sorted from blood, taken in a trial of the OX40 agonist ivuxolimab. This clonotype was sampled from an adult with an advanced solid tumor such as melanoma, head and neck, liver or kidney cancer. DNA of the CDR3: TGCGCCAGCAGCCCGACACAGGTTAGCACAGATACGCAGTATTTT. Amino acid sequence: CASSPTQVSTDTQYF.